Detailed here is one T cell receptor beta chain. The data stem from a study of blood T cell repertoires in COVID-19. Background on the study: PBMCs, B-cell-depleted T cells, or T cells provided the cDNA or gDNA that made up the material.

The method was immunoSEQ multiplex PCR; TCRdb's version includes in-frame clones alone and lacks a portion of them. The data show more than 45,000 clones, with more than 85% seen just once and 15% held by the top ten. The clonotype originates from a human donor with active COVID-19. The donor label of this sample is uncertain. The specimen sequenced was peripheral blood.

The CDR3 coding sequence is TGTGCCAGCAGTACGGTGGGACAGTCGATTTCCCAGTACTTC. Encoded protein: CASSTVGQSISQYF. V is TRBV6-2 or TRBV6-3 and J is TRBJ2-5, with 7 nucleotides matching TRBD1. Losses at the gene ends were 5 bases for V and 9 bases for J; bases not matched to a gene: 12. Germline CDR1 reads MNHEY; CDR2 reads SVGEGT. There are 14 residues in the CDR3.